Each of the 22 T cell receptor beta chains below was sequenced from the same sample in a study of shared clonotypes between healthy human individuals (dated by TCRdb to between 2020 and 2021). Library creation used the immunoSEQ multiplex PCR assay. TCRdb mirrors the immuneACCESS table, restricted to in-frame sequences. Some clones are absent from its copies; in checked studies, under half trace to an unresolved V gene, and the reason for the others is unknown. The sample table shows about 2.3 million clones, and 85% to 95% are seen once. The leading ten clones occupy more than 0.35% of the sample. Sequenced: naive CD4+ T cells from PBMCs. The cell subset or site label corresponds to: CD45RA+ positively selected. The receptor set was obtained from a man aged 18 to 30 in good health. Some clones in this sample may be carry-over from other donors' samples.

The rearrangement uses TRBV5-1 and TRBJ2-3; D may be TRBD1 or TRBD2 (5 bases each). The CDR3 is made up of 16 amino acids. V lost 3 bases and J 4 bases, leaving 18 bases between the germline ends. Germline V gene lookup returns CDR1 SGHRS and CDR2 YFSETQ. The chain's CDR3 is CASSSTSREGSDTQYF. DNA of the CDR3: TGCGCCAGCAGCTCCACCAGTCGAGAGGGGTCAGATACGCAGTATTTT.

This chain connects TRBV5-6 to TRBJ1-5; TRBD1 might be the D (5 bases). The CDR3 covers 15 residues. Germline CDR1 SGHDT, CDR2 YYEEEE. Trimming took 2 bases from V and 7 from J, leaving 16 bases between them. CDR3 sequence (DNA): TGTGCCAGCAGCTTCAATGGGGGGATATGGCAGCCCCAGCATTTT. It encodes CASSFNGGIWQPQHF.

The CDR3, as DNA: TGTGCCAGCAGCTTCGCCCGCGGCTATGGCTACACCTTC. Translation gives CASSFARGYGYTF. V gene TRBV5-5 combines with J gene TRBJ1-2; D gene unclear. This CDR3 contains 13 residues. Germline V CDR1 and CDR2: SGHKS, YYEKEE (reference sequence). V was shortened by 2 bases and J by 4 bases, with 9 bases between the two germline ends.

V gene TRBV30 combines with J gene TRBJ2-7; TRBD1 might be the D (5 bases). V lost 0 bases, J lost 7 bases, and 10 bases lay in between. CDR1 is GTSNPN, CDR2 SVGIG, per germline (reference sequence). There are 12 residues in the CDR3. DNA of the CDR3: TGTGCCTGGAGTGTACGGGCAGGGGAGCAGTACTTC. It specifies CAWSVRAGEQYF.

The genes are TRBV6-5 and TRBJ2-1; 7 positions match TRBD2. J lost 1 base, V lost 4 bases, and 7 bases had no gene match. This CDR3 has 16 residues. CDR1 and CDR2 from the germline V gene are MNHEY and SVGAGI. Here the CDR3 reads CASSSAGVGSYNEQFF. The DNA for the CDR3 is TGTGCCAGCAGTTCCGCGGGAGTTGGGTCCTACAATGAGCAGTTCTTC.

The chain employs TRBV18 and TRBJ1-1; TRBD1 matches 7 bases. J was trimmed by 0 bases and V by 8 bases; bases with no gene match: 9. This CDR3 has 15 residues. The germline CDR1 and CDR2 sequences are KGHSH and LQKENI. CDR3 in amino acids: CASRGAGGVNTEAFF. CDR3 DNA: TGTGCCAGCCGGGGGGCAGGGGGAGTGAACACTGAAGCTTTCTTT.

This clone was seen a single time. This chain connects TRBV6-6 to TRBJ2-7; D is uncertain. Germline V lookup: CDR1 MNHNY, CDR2 SVGAGI (reference sequence). The CDR3 loop spans 14 amino acids. V was shortened by 2 bases and J by 3 bases, with 11 bases between the two germline ends. The CDR3 bases are TGTGCCAGCAGTTACCTGCAAAGGAACTACGAGCAGTACTTC. Protein sequence: CASSYLQRNYEQYF.

The V call is TRBV7-2, the J call TRBJ1-2; no definite D call. V was shortened by 8 bases and J by 5 bases, with 15 bases between the two germline ends. The CDR3 runs 13 residues. The germline gives CDR1 SGHTA, CDR2 FQGNSA. CDR3: CASSQAGLYGYTF. The CDR3 DNA sequence: TGTGCCAGCTCCCAGGCAGGATTATATGGCTACACCTTC. The whole variable domain, filled in from reference TRBV7-2 and TRBJ1-2, reads GAGVSQSPSNKVTEKGKDVELRCDPISGHTALYWYRQSLGQGLEFLIYFQGNSAPDKSGLPSDRFSAERTGGSVSTLTIQRTQQEDSAVYLCASSQAGLYGYTFGSGTRLTVV.

This clone has more than one count but fewer than ten. The chain has TRBV19 and TRBJ1-1; no clear D. CDR1 LNHDA and CDR2 SQIVND come from the germline V gene (reference sequence). This CDR3 is 14 amino acids long. V was clipped by 0 bases and J by 1 base, with 6 bases between them. CDR3 DNA sequence: TGTGCCAGTAGTATAGAGAAGGGGAACACTGAAGCTTTCTTT. Encoded protein: CASSIEKGNTEAFF. The variable domain in full, with the rest retrieved from reference TRBV19 and TRBJ1-1, is DGGITQSPKYLFRKEGQNVTLSCEQNLNHDAMYWYRQDPGQGLRLIYYSQIVNDFQKGDIAEGYSVSREKKESFPLTVTSAQKNPTAFYLCASSIEKGNTEAFFGQGTRLTVV.

The chain joins TRBV5-1 to TRBJ2-5; 8 nucleotides line up with TRBD2. The germline CDR1 and CDR2 sequences are SGHRS and YFSETQ. The CDR3 runs 17 residues. The V gene end was trimmed by 4 bases and the J gene end by 4 bases; junction bases not matched to a gene: 15. CDR3 DNA sequence: TGCGCCAGCAGCCCCCCCGAGGGAGTAGCGGGAATAGAGACCCAGTACTTC. This sequence encodes CASSPPEGVAGIETQYF.

To note about this clone: One end of the junction is discordant with germline, which a read error may explain. The V and J genes are TRBV7-3 and TRBJ2-3; D is ambiguous. Looked up from germline, CDR1 is SGHTA and CDR2 is FQGTGA. CDR3 length: 12 amino acids. DNA for the CDR3: TGTGCCAGCAGCTCAAGCAGAGATACGCAGTATTTT. Its translation: CASSSSRDTQYF. The whole variable domain, filled in from reference TRBV7-3 and TRBJ2-3, reads GAGVSQTPSNKVTEKGKYVELRCDPISGHTALYWYRQSLGQGPEFLIYFQGTGAADDSGLPNDRFFAVRPEGSVSTLKIQRTERGDSAVYLCASSSSRDTQYFGPGTRLTVL.

With regard to this clone: Other DNA variants within this sample encode the same CDR3. For the CDR3, the DNA is TGTGCCAGCAGCCCCGGGACCTTAACCTACGAGCAGTACTTC. Encoded protein: CASSPGTLTYEQYF. V usage is TRBV28 and J usage is TRBJ2-7; the D gene could be TRBD1 or TRBD2 (5 bases each). Deletions cut 6 bases from V and 2 bases from J, with 14 bases between. Germline CDR1 is MDHEN and CDR2 is SYDVKM. The CDR3 has 14 residues.

This clone was seen more than once but under ten times. The chain uses TRBV27 and TRBJ1-2; 7 bases agree with TRBD1. The CDR3 covers 14 residues. V shed 2 bases and J 6 bases; nucleotides not matched to a gene: 6. Germline CDR1 MNHEY, CDR2 SMNVEV (reference sequence). The CDR3 here is CASSLEEGADGYTF. CDR3 DNA: TGTGCCAGCAGTTTAGAGGAGGGGGCTGATGGCTACACCTTC.

The rearrangement uses TRBV5-1 and TRBJ2-1; 12 bases match TRBD1. V lost 4 bases to trimming and J lost 8 bases; unmatched junction nucleotides: 7. Per the germline V gene, CDR1 is SGHRS and CDR2 is YFSETQ. The length of the CDR3 is 15 residues. The CDR3 spells CASSRAGTGGHEQFF. The CDR3 DNA reads TGCGCCAGCAGCCGAGCAGGGACAGGGGGCCATGAGCAGTTCTTC.

This rearrangement joins TRBV6-1 to TRBJ2-7; unclear D gene. The CDR3 is 10 amino acids. V was pared by 7 bases and J by 6 bases, with 7 bases between. Germline CDR1 reads MNHNS; CDR2 reads SASEGT. The CDR3 loop reads CASTAGEQYF. CDR3 in DNA: TGTGCCAGCACCGCCGGCGAGCAGTACTTC.

The chain couples TRBV12-1 to TRBJ2-1; TRBD2 is taken as the D call from the table, unchecked against the DNA. TRBV12-1 is an annotated pseudogene. CDR3 length equals 16 residues. For the CDR3, the DNA is TGTGCCAGCAGCTGGGCGACTAGCGGGAGTGATTATGAGCAGTTCTTC. Amino acid sequence: CASSWATSGSDYEQFF.

This clone has only one observation. This chain joins TRBV5-4 and TRBJ2-1, with 7 bases aligning to TRBD2. The CDR3 has 16 residues. V lost 5 bases to trimming and J lost 6 bases; unmatched junction nucleotides: 14. Germline CDR1 reads SGHNT; CDR2 reads YYREEE (reference sequence). The CDR3, as DNA: TGTGCCAGCAGATCGGCGGCGGGAGCCGCACTCAATGAGCAGTTCTTC. This translates into CASRSAAGAALNEQFF.

This rearrangement joins TRBV5-4 to TRBJ2-7; 7 bases fit TRBD1. The junction had 6 bases not matched to a gene; V was cut back by 5 bases and J by 1 base. From germline, CDR1 is SGHNT and CDR2 YYREEE (reference sequence). The CDR3 has 14 residues. As DNA, the CDR3 is TGTGCCAGCAGGCAACAGGGGACGTCCTACGAGCAGTACTTC. This sequence encodes CASRQQGTSYEQYF.

Written as DNA, the CDR3 is TGTGCCAGCAGCGCCTTGACAGGGAACACTGAAGCTTTCTTT. It is translated as CASSALTGNTEAFF. The J gene is TRBJ1-1, the V gene TRBV9; TRBD1 is a possible D gene (6 bases). CDR1 is SGDLS and CDR2 is YYNGEE in the germline V gene. There are 14 residues in the CDR3. V lost 3 bases and J 1 base, leaving 10 bases between the germline ends. Full variable domain (rest looked up from reference TRBV9 and TRBJ1-1): DSGVTQTPKHLITATGQRVTLRCSPRSGDLSVYWYQQSLDQGLQFLIQYYNGEERAKGNILERFSAQQFPDLHSELNLSSLELGDSALYFCASSALTGNTEAFFGQGTRLTVV.

The J gene is TRBJ1-1, the V gene TRBV7-9; a possible D gene is TRBD1 (5 bases). The CDR3 loop spans 15 amino acids. Germline lookup yields CDR1 SEHNR and CDR2 FQNEAQ (reference sequence). The V end lost 3 bases, the J end lost 1 base, and 12 bases lay between the germline ends. The CDR3 protein is CASSFLRGANTEAFF. The DNA of the CDR3 is TGTGCCAGCAGCTTCTTGAGGGGTGCGAACACTGAAGCTTTCTTT.

The chain combines TRBV13 with TRBJ1-4, with D unresolved. The V and J ends lost 2 bases and 7 bases respectively, with 11 bases between them. CDR3 length: 14 amino acids. CDR1 PRHDT and CDR2 FYEKMQ come from the germline V gene (reference sequence). CDR3 DNA: TGTGCCAGCAGCTTATACGGTAGGCGTGAAAAACTGTTTTTT. Its protein is CASSLYGRREKLFF. Combining the CDR3 with reference TRBV13 and TRBJ1-4 gives the whole variable domain AAGVIQSPRHLIKEKRETATLKCYPIPRHDTVYWYQQGPGQDPQFLISFYEKMQSDKGSIPDRFSAQQFSDYHSELNMSSLELGDSALYFCASSLYGRREKLFFGSGTQLSVL.

The sample holds one count of this clone. The CDR3 region is CASSRGQGANYGYTF. In nucleotides, the CDR3 is TGCGCCAGCAGCCGTGGACAGGGAGCCAACTATGGCTACACCTTC. This chain connects TRBV5-1 to TRBJ1-2; 8 nucleotides line up with TRBD1. CDR1 SGHRS and CDR2 YFSETQ come from the germline V gene. The CDR3 has 15 residues. Trimming took 4 bases from V and 2 from J; bases not matched to a gene: 7.